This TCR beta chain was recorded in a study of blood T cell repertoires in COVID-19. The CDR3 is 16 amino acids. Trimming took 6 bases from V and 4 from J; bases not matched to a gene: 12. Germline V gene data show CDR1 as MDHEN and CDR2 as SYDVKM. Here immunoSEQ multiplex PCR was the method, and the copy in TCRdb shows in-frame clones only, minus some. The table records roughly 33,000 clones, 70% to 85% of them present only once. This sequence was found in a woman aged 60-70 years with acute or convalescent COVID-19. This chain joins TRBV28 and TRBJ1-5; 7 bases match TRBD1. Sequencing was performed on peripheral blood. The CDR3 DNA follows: TGTGCCAGCAGGGAGATTAGGGGGCTGGGGAATCAGCCCCAGCATTTT. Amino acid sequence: CASREIRGLGNQPQHF.